This TCR beta chain was retrieved from a study of technical replicates of blood from several donors. J gave up 4 bases and V 0 bases, and 4 bases lay outside the gene matches. Germline CDR1 reads SGHRS; CDR2 reads YFSETQ. The CDR3 has 15 amino acids. Sequenced by immunoSEQ multiplex PCR; TCRdb stores in-frame clones only, minus some. The data contain roughly 60,000 clones, about nine tenths of them seen just once; the ten biggest clones take up about 3.7%. The chain carries TRBV5-1 and TRBJ2-5; 9 bases line up with TRBD1. Specimen: PBMCs. This clonotype originated in a human donor in good health. Some clones in this sample may be carry-over from other donors' samples. CDR3 nucleotides: TGCGCCAGCAGCTTGGGACAGGGGGAGCGAGAGACCCAGTACTTC. As protein: CASSLGQGERETQYF.